This T cell receptor (beta chain) originates from a study of T cell responses to AZD1222 COVID-19 vaccine. Sequencing was performed with immunoSEQ multiplex PCR; in TCRdb, only in-frame clones are kept and a portion is missing. Of about 90,000 clones listed, 70% to 90% were seen once; the top ten hold roughly 12%. Per germline, CDR1 SQVTM and CDR2 ANQGSEA. J was trimmed by 7 bases and V by 5 bases; bases with no gene match: 8. There are 14 residues in the CDR3. This sequence originates from an adult who received the AZD1222 COVID-19 vaccine. This sample comprised peripheral blood, obtained 28 days after the second AZD1222 dose. The J gene is TRBJ1-4, the V gene TRBV29-1; the match to TRBD1 covers 9 bases. CDR3 sequence reads: CSVRRTGVGEKLFF. In DNA, the CDR3 is TGCAGCGTTAGGCGGACAGGGGTGGGTGAAAAACTGTTTTTT.